This T cell receptor beta chain came from a study of blood T cell repertoires in COVID-19. J was trimmed by 11 bases and V by 9 bases; bases with no gene match: 7. The CDR3 has 12 residues. Germline V gene data show CDR1 as LNHDA and CDR2 as SQIVND (reference sequence). Here immunoSEQ multiplex PCR was the method, and the copy in TCRdb shows in-frame clones only, minus some. The data contain about 230,000 clones, under 90% of them singletons. The receptor's source is a man aged 45 to 65 with COVID-19, enrolled during active disease. The V gene is TRBV19, the J gene TRBJ1-6; 7 nucleotides line up with TRBD1. Sequencing used peripheral blood. In DNA form, the CDR3 reads TGTGCCAGCTCACAGGGGTTTACACCCCTCCACTTT. Translated, it gives CASSQGFTPLHF.